The 31 T cell receptor beta chains reported below all come from one sample, sequenced in a study of Graves' ophthalmopathy and Graves' hyperthyroidism. RNA transcripts yielded amplified TCR beta CDR3 regions. Investigators did first-round RT-PCR with HTBI primers, then second-round multiplex PCR. TCRdb re-derived calls from the multiplex PCR reads in MiXCR, one entry per CDR3 protein. The table shows about 340,000 distinct CDR3 sequences, with 17% occurring only once. Specimen: peripheral blood. The origin of the receptors is an adult man with Graves' ophthalmopathy.

In its sample, this clonotype was seen many times. The chain couples TRBV19 to TRBJ2-7; tentative D call: TRBD1 (7 bases). Per germline, CDR1 LNHDA and CDR2 SQIVND (reference sequence). This CDR3 has 13 amino acids. V lost 8 bases and J 0 bases, leaving 11 bases between the germline ends. CDR3 sequence reads: CASAGGSSYEQYF. CDR3 in DNA: TGTGCCAGTGCAGGGGGGTCCTCCTACGAGCAGTACTTC.

This clonotype was observed many times. The genes are TRBV10-3 and TRBJ1-5, with D unclear. The V end lost 0 bases, the J end lost 0 bases, and 9 bases lay between the germline ends. Germline V gene lookup returns CDR1 ENHRY and CDR2 SYGVKD. The CDR3 totals 16 residues. The CDR3 DNA sequence: TGTGCCATCAGTGAGTCATACGGTAATAGCAATCAGCCCCAGCATTTT. Protein sequence: CAISESYGNSNQPQHF.

The J gene is TRBJ2-7, the V gene TRBV6-1, with D possibly TRBD1 on 5 matching bases. The CDR3 runs 13 residues. V was shortened by 2 bases and J by 10 bases, with 15 bases between the two germline ends. The germline V gene encodes CDR1 MNHNS and CDR2 SASEGT. CDR3 amino acids: CASSENWQGVQYF. Here the CDR3 DNA reads TGTGCCAGCAGTGAAAATTGGCAGGGCGTCCAGTACTTC.

In its sample, this clonotype was seen many times. The gene calls are TRBV20-1 and TRBJ2-5, with D uncertain. CDR1 and CDR2 (germline): DFQATT, SNEGSKA (reference sequence). With 0 bases removed from V and 1 base from J, the gap between germline ends came to 12 bases. The CDR3 consists of 15 residues. DNA of the CDR3: TGCAGTGCTAGAGATGTTTCAGCGCCCCAAGAGACCCAGTACTTC. Amino acids: CSARDVSAPQETQYF.

This chain uses TRBV28 with TRBJ2-7; unclear D gene. The V gene lost 2 bases and the J gene lost 6 bases, with 14 bases spanning the gap. The CDR3 extends over 14 amino acids. CDR1 and CDR2 (germline): MDHEN, SYDVKM. CDR3 sequence reads: CASSLGSDPLEQYF. CDR3 nucleotides: TGTGCCAGCAGTTTAGGAAGCGATCCTCTCGAGCAGTACTTC.

Comments on this clonotype: A much larger clone differs by one base, so this may be a read error. The genes are TRBV20-1 and TRBJ1-2; D might be TRBD1 (6 bases). The CDR3 is 14 residues long. V dropped 5 bases and J dropped 0 bases, with 13 bases sitting between them. Germline V gene lookup returns CDR1 DFQATT and CDR2 SNEGSKA (reference sequence). The CDR3 bases are TGCAGTGCTCCGGGCCAGGGGTCTAACTATGGCTACACCTTC. Its translation: CSAPGQGSNYGYTF.

In its sample, this clonotype was seen many times. The chain combines TRBV6-2 or TRBV6-3 with TRBJ2-7; D is possibly TRBD1 (5 bases). This CDR3 is built from 14 residues. Germline-derived CDR1 and CDR2 are MNHEY and SVGEGT. V was clipped by 10 bases and J by 2 bases, with 18 bases between them. The CDR3 spells CATSYQGSPYEQYF. In DNA, the CDR3 is TGTGCCACCTCATATCAGGGTAGCCCCTACGAGCAGTACTTC.

Ten or more counts support this clonotype. This chain connects TRBV12-3 or TRBV12-4 to TRBJ2-1; the D gene is possibly TRBD1 (5 bases). The length of the CDR3 is 15 residues. V lost 2 bases and J lost 7, with 15 bases in between. CDR3 DNA: TGTGCCAGCAGTTTACTCAGGGCCTTGAGGAATGAGCAGTTCTTC. Translation gives CASSLLRALRNEQFF.

This clonotype was counted at least ten times. This rearrangement joins TRBV6-5 to TRBJ1-2, with 10 bases identical to TRBD1. J was trimmed by 8 bases and V by 1 base; bases with no gene match: 7. CDR3 length: 15 amino acids. From germline, CDR1 is MNHEY and CDR2 SVGAGI. The CDR3 DNA sequence: TGTGCCAGCAGTTACTTTCCCGGACAGGGGGGCGGCTACACCTTC. Protein: CASSYFPGQGGGYTF.

This clonotype was recorded many times. The V and J genes are TRBV3-1 and TRBJ1-1; D gene uncertain. V dropped 0 bases and J dropped 11 bases, with 19 bases sitting between them. The CDR3 is 15 residues long. The V gene's germline CDR1 is LGHDT and CDR2 YNNKEL (reference sequence). The CDR3 loop is CASSQDGNGRREAFF. As DNA, the CDR3 is TGTGCCAGCAGCCAAGATGGCAATGGGCGTCGGGAGGCTTTCTTT.

This clonotype appeared many times. The rearrangement joins TRBV12-3 or TRBV12-4 to TRBJ2-7; D possibly corresponds to TRBD2 (6 bases). The CDR3 runs to 17 residues. V dropped 6 bases and J dropped 5 bases, with 26 bases sitting between them. The CDR3 spells CASRPYPFGGESHEQYF. DNA for the CDR3: TGTGCCAGCAGACCATACCCCTTTGGAGGGGAGTCTCACGAGCAGTACTTC.

This clonotype was observed many times. The chain recombines TRBV29-1 with TRBJ1-1; no firm D call. The V end was cut by 7 bases, the J end by 5 bases, with 11 bases between. This CDR3 contains 11 residues. The germline V gene encodes CDR1 SQVTM and CDR2 ANQGSEA. In nucleotides, the CDR3 is TGCAGCGCCCAGTCTGGGACTGAAGCTTTCTTT. This translates into CSAQSGTEAFF.

The table lists this clonotype with many counts. The chain is built from TRBV20-1 and TRBJ2-7, with TRBD1 matching over 7 bases. The CDR3 consists of 11 residues. J lost 4 bases, V lost 7 bases, and 4 bases had no gene match. Germline-derived CDR1 and CDR2 are DFQATT and SNEGSKA (reference sequence). DNA of the CDR3: TGCAGTGGCAAGGGACAGTACGAGCAGTACTTC. Encoded protein: CSGKGQYEQYF.

This clonotype was seen ten or more times. The chain employs TRBV12-3 or TRBV12-4 and TRBJ1-2; tentatively, D is TRBD1 (5 bases). V lost 1 base and J 8 bases, leaving 14 bases between the germline ends. There are 14 residues in the CDR3. The CDR3 here is CASSLGGTFRGYTF. CDR3 bases: TGTGCCAGCAGTTTAGGCGGGACCTTCCGGGGCTACACCTTC.

The table lists this clonotype with many counts. V usage is TRBV2 and J usage is TRBJ1-5; D might be TRBD1 (5 bases). CDR1 and CDR2 (germline): SNHLY, FYNNEI. V lost 8 bases and J lost 3, with 14 bases in between. CDR3 length: 14 amino acids. This CDR3 is CASDATASNQPQHF. The DNA of the CDR3 is TGTGCCAGCGATGCGACAGCCTCCAATCAGCCCCAGCATTTT.

There are many counts of this clonotype. The gene calls are TRBV5-1 and TRBJ2-4; D tentatively reads TRBD1 or TRBD2 (5 bases each). The CDR3 contains 16 residues. Germline V gene data show CDR1 as SGHRS and CDR2 as YFSETQ. The V end was cut by 0 bases, the J end by 0 bases, with 10 bases between. The CDR3 region is CASSLDGTLAKNIQYF. The CDR3 DNA reads TGCGCCAGCAGCTTGGATGGGACGTTAGCCAAAAACATTCAGTACTTC.

This clonotype was found many times. The gene calls are TRBV7-2 and TRBJ2-7, with 7 positions matching TRBD2. In germline, CDR1 is SGHTA, CDR2 FQGNSA. This CDR3 comprises 14 residues. J lost 2 bases, V lost 5 bases, and 6 bases had no gene match. CDR3 nucleotide sequence: TGTGCCAGCAGCCCCGGGGCGGGGGCCTACGAGCAGTACTTC. Protein: CASSPGAGAYEQYF.

This clonotype was counted many times. This chain connects TRBV4-2 to TRBJ1-3; 7 nucleotides agree with TRBD1. The ends lost 1 base at V and 4 bases at J; junction bases unmatched: 4. The CDR3 is 15 amino acids. Germline lookup yields CDR1 LGHNA and CDR2 YNFKEQ. The CDR3 region is CASSQVTGVGNTIYF. For the CDR3, the DNA is TGTGCCAGCAGCCAAGTTACAGGGGTCGGAAACACCATATATTTT.

This clonotype was seen ten or more times. This chain links TRBV6-1 with TRBJ1-3; D is undetermined. Trimming shortened V by 4 bases and J by 10 bases, and 17 bases separated the two germline ends. The CDR3 has 14 residues. Germline CDR1 and CDR2: MNHNS and SASEGT. CDR3 protein: CASSVTLGGRTIYF. In DNA form, the CDR3 reads TGTGCCAGCAGTGTGACACTTGGAGGCCGGACCATATATTTT.

In its sample, this clonotype was seen many times. The rearrangement joins TRBV12-3 or TRBV12-4 to TRBJ1-5, with D hard to call. This CDR3 has 13 residues. V lost 7 bases, J lost 6 bases, and 13 bases lay in between. The CDR3 loop reads CASTPGTGQPQHF. The CDR3, as DNA: TGTGCCAGCACCCCGGGTACCGGTCAGCCCCAGCATTTT.

The gene calls are TRBV6-5 and TRBJ2-7, with 8 bases that match TRBD2. The CDR3 covers 16 residues. The junction had 4 bases not matched to a gene; V was cut back by 0 bases and J by 0 bases. Per the germline V gene, CDR1 is MNHEY and CDR2 is SVGAGI. The DNA for the CDR3 is TGTGCCAGCAGTTACTCCGGGGGGGTCGGCTCCTACGAGCAGTACTTC. This gives the protein CASSYSGGVGSYEQYF.

This sequence joins TRBV27 and TRBJ2-5, with 7 bases matching TRBD1. The J call is doubtful: the DNA matches TRBJ2-7 better. The CDR3 spans 13 residues. Germline V gives CDR1 MNHEY, CDR2 SMNVEV (reference sequence). The CDR3, as DNA: TGTGCCAGCAGCATCGACAGGGACAACGAGCAGTACTTC. Amino acid sequence: CASSIDRDNEQYF.

The rearrangement joins TRBV28 to TRBJ2-7, with TRBD1 matching over 7 bases. V shed 5 bases and J 6 bases; nucleotides not matched to a gene: 10. CDR1 MDHEN and CDR2 SYDVKM come from the germline V gene. The CDR3 extends over 14 amino acids. CDR3 residues: CASSRGQQVSEQYF. CDR3 in DNA: TGTGCCAGCAGTCGGGGACAGCAGGTGAGCGAGCAGTACTTC.

This clonotype was counted ten times or more. The chain is built from TRBV29-1 and TRBJ1-1; D ambiguous. CDR1 and CDR2 from the germline V gene are SQVTM and ANQGSEA. CDR3 length equals 13 residues. Trimming removed 3 bases from V and 2 bases from J, with 10 bases in between. CDR3 sequence: CSVDSRGNTEAFF. DNA of the CDR3: TGCAGCGTTGATTCACGGGGTAACACTGAAGCTTTCTTT. Looking up the rest from reference TRBV29-1 and TRBJ1-1 gives the full variable domain: SAVISQKPSRDICQRGTSLTIQCQVDSQVTMMFWYRQQPGQSLTLIATANQGSEATYESGFVIDKFPISRPNLTFSTLTVSNMSPEDSSIYLCSVDSRGNTEAFFGQGTRLTVV.

This clonotype has a count of ten or more. This sequence joins TRBV27 and TRBJ2-7; 8 nucleotides line up with TRBD2. V gave up 4 bases and J gave up 4 bases; unmatched junction bases: 12. CDR3 length: 16 amino acids. Germline-derived CDR1 and CDR2 are MNHEY and SMNVEV (reference sequence). The CDR3 sequence is CASSSGVPSGLYEQYF. The CDR3 DNA is TGTGCCAGCAGTTCCGGAGTGCCTAGCGGGCTGTACGAGCAGTACTTC.

The chain uses TRBV19 and TRBJ2-5; TRBD2 is a possible D gene (7 bases). In germline, CDR1 is LNHDA, CDR2 SQIVND (reference sequence). The V end lost 6 bases, the J end lost 5 bases, and 13 bases lay between the germline ends. CDR3 length equals 13 residues. The CDR3 region is CASSRGAGETQYF. In nucleotides, the CDR3 is TGTGCCAGTAGCCGGGGGGCAGGCGAGACCCAGTACTTC.

This clonotype was seen many times. This sequence joins TRBV2 and TRBJ2-7; 10 bases are a match to TRBD2. The CDR3 extends over 14 amino acids. Germline loops: CDR1 SNHLY, CDR2 FYNNEI. The V and J ends lost 8 bases and 7 bases, in that order; junction bases with no gene match: 11. The CDR3 nucleotides read TGTGCCAGCCTCCGGACTAGCGGCTATGGGGAGCAGTACTTC. Translation: CASLRTSGYGEQYF.

The table lists this clonotype with many counts. The gene calls are TRBV20-1 and TRBJ2-7; 8 bases are a match to TRBD1. The V gene end was trimmed by 6 bases and the J gene end by 1 base; junction bases not matched to a gene: 8. The CDR3 has 14 amino acids. CDR1 and CDR2 from the germline V gene are DFQATT and SNEGSKA (reference sequence). The CDR3 DNA reads TGCAGTGCGGAGACAACAGGGGGGTCCTACGAGCAGTACTTC. It is translated as CSAETTGGSYEQYF.

This clonotype was found many times. This rearrangement joins TRBV7-3 to TRBJ1-1; weak D call: TRBD1 (5 bases). The V end was cut by 4 bases, the J end by 7 bases, with 19 bases between. The CDR3 runs to 15 residues. CDR1 and CDR2 from the germline V gene are SGHTA and FQGTGA. The CDR3 region is CASSSQPGEIGEAFF. The DNA of the CDR3 is TGTGCCAGCAGCTCCCAGCCGGGGGAGATTGGTGAAGCTTTCTTT.

In its sample, this clonotype was seen many times. The V gene is TRBV6-5, the J gene TRBJ2-7, with D possibly being TRBD2 (7 bases). The CDR3 consists of 15 residues. V dropped 7 bases and J dropped 4 bases, with 20 bases sitting between them. Germline V gene sequence: CDR1 MNHEY, CDR2 SVGAGI. CDR3 in amino acids: CASTMRGGRRYEQYF. CDR3 in DNA: TGTGCCAGCACCATGAGGGGGGGCAGGCGGTACGAGCAGTACTTC.

This clonotype occurred many times. In DNA form, the CDR3 reads TGCAGTGCTAGAGGGGGTCTAGCGGGGGGTACTAGCACAGATACGCAGTATTTT. The encoded protein is CSARGGLAGGTSTDTQYF. The rearrangement joins TRBV20-1 to TRBJ2-3; 11 bases are shared with TRBD2. Per germline, CDR1 DFQATT and CDR2 SNEGSKA (reference sequence). There are 18 residues in the CDR3. Trimming at V came to 1 base and at J to 0 bases, leaving 9 bases not matched to a gene.